One and the same sample provided the 18 T cell receptor beta chains below, sequenced in a study of blood T cell repertoires in COVID-19. Produced via immunoSEQ multiplex PCR; TCRdb's table is partial and in-frame only. The table shows around 130,000 clones, with roughly four fifths occurring only once. The sequencing input was peripheral blood. The source of these receptors is a woman of 80 years or more with acute or convalescent COVID-19.

The table lists this clone with a few counts. The chain couples TRBV28 to TRBJ2-7; D is unclear. The CDR3 consists of 19 residues. The V gene's germline CDR1 is MDHEN and CDR2 SYDVKM. V lost 3 bases to trimming and J lost 3 bases, with 27 bases between them. The CDR3 region is CASSFTTPPIFDTFYEQYF. The CDR3 DNA reads TGTGCCAGCAGTTTTACCACCCCCCCAATTTTTGACACCTTCTACGAGCAGTACTTC.

This clone was counted between two and nine times. The chain couples TRBV2 to TRBJ1-1, with unresolved D. The CDR3 length is 14 residues. V lost 3 bases to trimming and J lost 5 bases, with 13 bases between them. Per the germline V gene, CDR1 is SNHLY and CDR2 is FYNNEI. CDR3 region: CASSEQAGWTEAFF. In nucleotides, the CDR3 is TGTGCCAGCAGTGAGCAGGCTGGATGGACTGAAGCTTTCTTT.

The chain is built from TRBV4-1 and TRBJ2-1; D may be TRBD1 (7 bases). Trimming took off 5 bases at V and 5 bases at J, with 19 bases between the two ends. CDR1 MGHRA and CDR2 YSYEKL come from the germline V gene. The CDR3 is made up of 16 amino acids. The CDR3 sequence is CASSGGIRDRNNEQFF. DNA for the CDR3: TGCGCCAGCAGCGGAGGGATCCGGGACAGAAACAATGAGCAGTTCTTC.

The chain links TRBV20-1 to TRBJ1-4; no clear D. V gave up 3 bases and J gave up 8 bases, with 10 bases separating them. This CDR3 comprises 12 residues. From germline, CDR1 is DFQATT and CDR2 SNEGSKA (reference sequence). DNA of the CDR3: TGCAGTGCTAGTCTCAGGTGGGAAAAACTGTTTTTT. This codes for CSASLRWEKLFF.

V and J are TRBV5-4 and TRBJ2-5; 7 nucleotides line up with TRBD1. The CDR3 covers 14 residues. Germline V gives CDR1 SGHNT, CDR2 YYREEE (reference sequence). Losses at the gene ends were 4 bases for V and 1 base for J; bases not matched to a gene: 4. CDR3 sequence (DNA): TGTGCCAGCAGCCTAAACAGGGGCCAAGAGACCCAGTACTTC. Amino acid sequence: CASSLNRGQETQYF.

The gene calls are TRBV7-3 and TRBJ2-1; tentatively, D is TRBD2 (5 bases). The germline V gene has CDR1 SGHTA and CDR2 FQGTGA. Trimming cost V 5 bases and J 6 bases, with 14 bases left between them. This CDR3 has 14 amino acids. CDR3 DNA: TGTGCCAGCAGCCCCAGCGGTGTAGCCAATGAGCAGTTCTTC. Translating gives CASSPSGVANEQFF.

This sequence joins TRBV5-6 and TRBJ1-2; 10 bases are a match to TRBD1. This CDR3 comprises 15 residues. V lost 4 bases to trimming and J lost 3 bases; unmatched junction nucleotides: 6. The germline CDR1 and CDR2 sequences are SGHDT and YYEEEE. The CDR3 reads CASSPDRGRYYGYTF. CDR3 sequence (DNA): TGTGCCAGCAGCCCAGACAGGGGGCGTTACTATGGCTACACCTTC.

The CDR3 DNA reads as TGTGCCAGCAGCTTCTCCCTAGCGGGGGGCGAGCAGTACTTC. The encoded protein is CASSFSLAGGEQYF. The chain links TRBV7-2 to TRBJ2-7; 11 nucleotides match TRBD2. V shed 3 bases, J shed 6 bases, and the junction held 4 bases outside the gene matches. The CDR3 has 14 amino acids. Germline CDR1 and CDR2: SGHTA and FQGNSA.

The V and J genes are TRBV7-7 and TRBJ2-5; TRBD1 aligns across 9 bases. The germline V gene has CDR1 SSHAT and CDR2 FNYEAQ (reference sequence). V lost 3 bases to trimming and J lost 4 bases; unmatched junction nucleotides: 6. The CDR3 length is 15 residues. The CDR3 nucleotides are TGTGCCAGCAGCTTGGGTACAGGGGGCGGAGAGACCCAGTACTTC. Its protein product is CASSLGTGGGETQYF. The complete variable domain, with remaining parts taken from reference TRBV7-7 and TRBJ2-5, reads GAGVSQSPRYKVTKRGQDVTLRCDPISSHATLYWYQQALGQGPEFLTYFNYEAQPDKSGLPSDRFSAERPEGSISTLTIQRTEQRDSAMYRCASSLGTGGGETQYFGPGTRLLVL.

J is TRBJ1-2 and V is TRBV10-3; tentative D call: TRBD1 (6 bases). V was clipped by 5 bases and J by 6 bases, with 10 bases between them. This CDR3 has 12 amino acids. In germline, CDR1 is ENHRY, CDR2 SYGVKD. In DNA, the CDR3 is TGTGCCATCAGTCCGACAGGAGATGGCTACACCTTC. It codes for CAISPTGDGYTF.

The rearrangement links TRBV11-2 to TRBJ2-5; 14 bases agree with TRBD2. V was clipped by 4 bases and J by 2 bases; unmatched bases: 3. The CDR3 is 16 residues long. Germline loops: CDR1 SGHAT, CDR2 FQNNGV. CDR3 nucleotide sequence: TGTGCCAGCAGCTCAGGACTAGCGGGGGGACAAGAGACCCAGTACTTC. Amino acid sequence: CASSSGLAGGQETQYF.

The V call is TRBV7-9, the J call TRBJ2-3; D might be TRBD2 (5 bases). The CDR3 loop spans 14 amino acids. In germline, CDR1 is SEHNR, CDR2 FQNEAQ (reference sequence). V lost 5 bases, J lost 6 bases, and 15 bases lay in between. The CDR3 DNA is TGTGCCAGCAGCCTAGGTAGTTGGGAGGATACGCAGTATTTT. It encodes CASSLGSWEDTQYF.

The V gene is TRBV30, the J gene TRBJ2-7; D possibly corresponds to TRBD2 (6 bases). This CDR3 is built from 15 residues. The germline CDR1 and CDR2 sequences are GTSNPN and SVGIG (reference sequence). Trimming stripped 0 bases from V and 1 base from J, with 13 bases between. In nucleotides, the CDR3 is TGTGCCTGGAGTGTATTGGCGGGGCGTTCCTACGAGCAGTACTTC. Translation: CAWSVLAGRSYEQYF. The whole variable domain, remainder taken from reference TRBV30 and TRBJ2-7, is SQTIHQWPATLVQPVGSPLSLECTVEGTSNPNLYWYRQAAGRGLQLLFYSVGIGQISSEVPQNLSASRPQDRQFILSSKKLLLSDSGFYLCAWSVLAGRSYEQYFGPGTRLTVT.

The chain recombines TRBV30 with TRBJ2-7; 7 bases map to TRBD1. This CDR3 spans 12 amino acids. The junction had 2 bases not matched to a gene; V was cut back by 4 bases and J by 2 bases. Per germline, CDR1 GTSNPN and CDR2 SVGIG (reference sequence). The chain's CDR3 is CAWNRGPYEQYF. The CDR3 coding sequence is TGTGCCTGGAACAGGGGACCCTACGAGCAGTACTTC.

This sequence joins TRBV5-6 and TRBJ2-5; possible D gene TRBD2, 6 bases. V lost 4 bases and J 2 bases, leaving 15 bases between the germline ends. Germline assignment: CDR1 SGHDT and CDR2 YYEEEE. The CDR3 extends over 15 amino acids. The CDR3 nucleotides are TGTGCCAGCAGCCCCCCCTTGGGGGGTCAAGAGACCCAGTACTTC. It translates to CASSPPLGGQETQYF.

The J gene is TRBJ2-1, the V gene TRBV7-2; D is possibly TRBD2 (5 bases). Trimming left V 2 bases short and J 6 bases short, with 11 bases between. Germline lookup yields CDR1 SGHTA and CDR2 FQGNSA. CDR3 length equals 14 residues. The CDR3 DNA reads TGTGCCAGCAGCTTAACGCGGGCGCGCAATGAGCAGTTCTTC. This codes for CASSLTRARNEQFF. Combining the CDR3 with reference TRBV7-2 and TRBJ2-1 gives the whole variable domain GAGVSQSPSNKVTEKGKDVELRCDPISGHTALYWYRQSLGQGLEFLIYFQGNSAPDKSGLPSDRFSAERTGGSVSTLTIQRTQQEDSAVYLCASSLTRARNEQFFGPGTRLTVL.

The rearrangement uses TRBV11-2 and TRBJ1-3, with D tentatively TRBD1 (5 bases). The CDR3 extends over 17 amino acids. With 1 base removed from V and 3 bases from J, the gap between germline ends came to 16 bases. Germline-derived CDR1 and CDR2 are SGHAT and FQNNGV. CDR3 protein: CASSLVAGVLRGNTIYF. CDR3 sequence (DNA): TGTGCCAGCAGCTTAGTGGCGGGGGTCTTACGTGGAAACACCATATATTTT.

This chain joins TRBV28 and TRBJ1-6; possibly TRBD1 for D (6 bases). With 5 bases removed from V and 6 bases from J, the gap between germline ends came to 14 bases. Germline CDR1 MDHEN, CDR2 SYDVKM. There are 15 residues in the CDR3. The CDR3 loop reads CASSGGAGVNSPLHF. The CDR3 nucleotides are TGTGCCAGCAGTGGGGGCGCGGGGGTTAATTCACCCCTCCACTTT.